This TCR beta chain was identified in a study of T cell changes during pregnancy in multiple sclerosis (dated by TCRdb to between 2017 and 2020). In terms of the full investigation: The study examined how the T cell repertoire changed over the course of pregnancy in women with multiple sclerosis.

Libraries were prepared through the immunoSEQ multiplex PCR assay. The table was pulled from immuneACCESS by TCRdb, which kept in-frame rearrangements only. Such tables lose some clones; where checked, under half of the loss comes from unresolved V genes, and the rest has no known cause. This sample lists over 60,000 clones; approximately 92% were detected once. Together, the top ten hold more than 0.8% of the sample. A word on this clone: No cognate antigen has been identified for it. Base qualities are not at hand, and no much larger clone is one base apart.

Per the germline V gene, SNHLY is the CDR1 and FYNNEI is the CDR2. The CDR3 sequence holds 15 residues, the cysteine and phenylalanine included. Only the CDR3 DNA stays, 45 bases, in frame from base 1. The germline V end is reduced by 8 bases and the J end by 5 bases; junction bases left unmatched: 10. This material consisted of peripheral blood, taken in the first trimester of pregnancy. This receptor was taken from a female donor with multiple sclerosis, enrolled in a pregnancy study. The chain uses TRBV2 and TRBJ2-5; 11 central bases correspond to TRBD1. In nucleotides, the sequence is TGTGCCAGCCCTAAGGACAGGGGGCGAAGGGAGACCCAGTACTTC. The encoded protein is CASPKDRGRRETQYF.